This T cell receptor (beta chain) was observed in a study of OX40 agonist ivuxolimab in advanced cancers. General study points: More expanded clones were seen, on average, in CD8+ T cells than in CD4+. With doses of 0.1 to 3.0 mg/kg, CD4+ and CD8+ blood T cells had undergone clonal expansion by week 6. Partial responders dosed at 0.1-3.0 mg/kg displayed clonal expansion ranking among the lowest. Low normalized T-cell clonal expansion also characterized some of the nonresponders.

Remarks on this clone: No antigen is known for it.

Profiled with immunoSEQ multiplex PCR; TCRdb holds only in-frame clones, not every one. The repertoire holds about 46,000 clones, with under 90% as singletons. J was trimmed by 5 bases and V by 3 bases; bases with no gene match: 5. The CDR3 consists of 14 residues. Germline CDR1 is SGHTA and CDR2 is FQGNSA. The source was CD4+ or CD8+ T cells sorted from blood, collected in a trial of the OX40 agonist ivuxolimab. The sequence derives from an adult with an advanced solid tumor such as melanoma, head and neck, liver or kidney cancer. This chain joins TRBV7-2 and TRBJ2-5; 8 bases map to TRBD2. CDR3 sequence reads: CASSLAGGGETQYF. The CDR3, as DNA: TGTGCCAGCAGCTTGGCGGGGGGAGGTGAGACCCAGTACTTC.